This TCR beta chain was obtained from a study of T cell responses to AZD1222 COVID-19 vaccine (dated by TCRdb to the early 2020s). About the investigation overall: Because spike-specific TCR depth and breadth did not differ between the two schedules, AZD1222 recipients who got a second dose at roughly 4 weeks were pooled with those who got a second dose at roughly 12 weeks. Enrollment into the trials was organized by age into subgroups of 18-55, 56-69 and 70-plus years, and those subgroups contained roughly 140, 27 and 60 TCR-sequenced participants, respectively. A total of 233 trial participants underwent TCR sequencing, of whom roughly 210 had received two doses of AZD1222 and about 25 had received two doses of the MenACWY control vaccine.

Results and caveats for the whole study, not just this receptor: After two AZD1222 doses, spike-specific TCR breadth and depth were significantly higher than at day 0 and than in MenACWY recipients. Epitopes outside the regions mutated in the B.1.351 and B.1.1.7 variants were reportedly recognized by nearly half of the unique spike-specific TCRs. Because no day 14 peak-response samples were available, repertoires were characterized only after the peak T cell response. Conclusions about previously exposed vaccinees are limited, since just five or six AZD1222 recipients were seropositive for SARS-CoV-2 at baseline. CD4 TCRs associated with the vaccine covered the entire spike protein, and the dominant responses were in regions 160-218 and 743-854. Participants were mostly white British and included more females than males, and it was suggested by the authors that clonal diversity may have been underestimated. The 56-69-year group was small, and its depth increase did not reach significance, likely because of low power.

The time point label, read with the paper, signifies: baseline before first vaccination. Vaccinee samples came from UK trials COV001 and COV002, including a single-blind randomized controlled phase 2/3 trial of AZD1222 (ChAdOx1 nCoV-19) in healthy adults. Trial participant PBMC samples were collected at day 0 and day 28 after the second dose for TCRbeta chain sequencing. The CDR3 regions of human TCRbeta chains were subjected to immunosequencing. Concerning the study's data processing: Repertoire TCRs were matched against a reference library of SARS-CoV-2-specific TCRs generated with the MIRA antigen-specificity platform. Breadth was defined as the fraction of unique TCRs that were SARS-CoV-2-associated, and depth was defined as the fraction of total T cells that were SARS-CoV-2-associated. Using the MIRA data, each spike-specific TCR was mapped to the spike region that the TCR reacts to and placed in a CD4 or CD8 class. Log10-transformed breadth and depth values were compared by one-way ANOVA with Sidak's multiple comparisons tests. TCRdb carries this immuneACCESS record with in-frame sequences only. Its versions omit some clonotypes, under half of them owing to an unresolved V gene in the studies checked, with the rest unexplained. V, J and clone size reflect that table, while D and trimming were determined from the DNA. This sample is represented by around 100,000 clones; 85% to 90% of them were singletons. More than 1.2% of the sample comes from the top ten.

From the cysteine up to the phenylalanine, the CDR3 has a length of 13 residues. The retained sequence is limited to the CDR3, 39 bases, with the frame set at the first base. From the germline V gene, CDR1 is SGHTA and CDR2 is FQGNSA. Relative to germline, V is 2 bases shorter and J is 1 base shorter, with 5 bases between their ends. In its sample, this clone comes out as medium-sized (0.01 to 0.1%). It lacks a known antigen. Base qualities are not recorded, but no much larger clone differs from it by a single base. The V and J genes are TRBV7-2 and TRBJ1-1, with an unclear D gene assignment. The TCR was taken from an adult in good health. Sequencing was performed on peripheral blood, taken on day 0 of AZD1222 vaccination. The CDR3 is CASSLHRNTEAFF. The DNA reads TGTGCCAGCAGCTTACATCGGAACACTGAAGCTTTCTTT.